The T cell receptor beta chain under discussion was sequenced for a study of cytomegalovirus exposure and HLA in healthy donors. V shed 3 bases and J shed 0 bases, with 12 bases lying between them. CDR3 length equals 15 residues. Germline values: CDR1 SGHDT, CDR2 YYEEEE. Concerning this clone itself: Other DNA variants within this sample encode the same CDR3.

A multiplex PCR was run with 60 Vbeta primers and 13 Jbeta primers. Method: immunoSEQ multiplex PCR; TCRdb's copy keeps in-frame clones and lacks some. Of some 140,000 clones listed, around 74% are singletons. This chain joins TRBV5-6 and TRBJ1-1; D is possibly TRBD1 (6 bases). Sequencing was done on a sample of PBMCs. The sequence derives from a man between 18 and 35 years old in good health and CMV-seronegative. The CDR3 reads CASSSPGQMNTEAFF. The DNA of the CDR3 is TGTGCCAGCAGCTCTCCCGGACAGATGAACACTGAAGCTTTCTTT.